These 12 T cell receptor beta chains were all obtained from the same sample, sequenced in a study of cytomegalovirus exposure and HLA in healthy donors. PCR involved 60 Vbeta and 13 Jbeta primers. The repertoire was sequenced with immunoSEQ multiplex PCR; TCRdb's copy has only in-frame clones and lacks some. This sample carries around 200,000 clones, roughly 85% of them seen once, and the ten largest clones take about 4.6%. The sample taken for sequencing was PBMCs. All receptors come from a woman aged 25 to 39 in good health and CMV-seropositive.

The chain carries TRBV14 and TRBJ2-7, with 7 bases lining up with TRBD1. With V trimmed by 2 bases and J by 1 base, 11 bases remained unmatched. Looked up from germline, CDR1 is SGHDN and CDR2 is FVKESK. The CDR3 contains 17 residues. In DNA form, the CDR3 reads TGTGCCAGCAGCCAACCACAGGGGAAACGAAAGTCCTACGAGCAGTACTTC. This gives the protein CASSQPQGKRKSYEQYF.

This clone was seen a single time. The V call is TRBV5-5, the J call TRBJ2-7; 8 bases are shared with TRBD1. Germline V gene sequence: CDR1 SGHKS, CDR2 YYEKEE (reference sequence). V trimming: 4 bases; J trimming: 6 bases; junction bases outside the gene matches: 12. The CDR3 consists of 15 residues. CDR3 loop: CASSLLSTGAPEQYF. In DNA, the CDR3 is TGTGCCAGCAGCCTCTTGTCGACAGGGGCCCCCGAGCAGTACTTC.

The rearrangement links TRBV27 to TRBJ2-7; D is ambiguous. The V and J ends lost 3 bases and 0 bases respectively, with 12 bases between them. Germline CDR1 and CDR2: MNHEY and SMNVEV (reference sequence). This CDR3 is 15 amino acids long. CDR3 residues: CASSLYGSVSYEQYF. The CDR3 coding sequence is TGTGCCAGCAGTTTGTATGGCAGTGTCTCCTACGAGCAGTACTTC.

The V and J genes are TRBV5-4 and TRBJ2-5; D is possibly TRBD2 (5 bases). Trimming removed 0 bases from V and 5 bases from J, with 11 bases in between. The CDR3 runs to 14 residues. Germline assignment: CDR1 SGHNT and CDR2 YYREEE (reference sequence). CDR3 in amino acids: CASSLAVARETQYF. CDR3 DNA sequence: TGTGCCAGCAGCTTGGCGGTAGCGCGGGAGACCCAGTACTTC.

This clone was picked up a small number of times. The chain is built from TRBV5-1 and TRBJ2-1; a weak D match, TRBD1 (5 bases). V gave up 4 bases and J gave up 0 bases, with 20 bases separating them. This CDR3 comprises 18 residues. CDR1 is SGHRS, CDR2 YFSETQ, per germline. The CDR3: CASSPEGVSTSSYNEQFF. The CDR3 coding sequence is TGCGCCAGCAGCCCAGAAGGGGTTAGCACGAGCTCCTACAATGAGCAGTTCTTC.

The CDR3 loop reads CASSRESGRARYEQYF. DNA of the CDR3: TGTGCCAGCAGCCGCGAAAGCGGGAGGGCCAGGTACGAGCAGTACTTC. V is TRBV7-8 and J is TRBJ2-7; 10 bases agree with TRBD2. The CDR3 extends over 16 amino acids. Trimming took 5 bases from V and 4 from J; bases not matched to a gene: 11. Germline CDR1 SGHVS, CDR2 FQNEAQ.

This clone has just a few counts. CDR3 region: CASSPGLRLSPYYGYTF. The CDR3 DNA is TGCGCCAGCAGTCCTGGACTCAGGCTGTCCCCATACTATGGCTACACCTTC. The chain uses TRBV23-1 and TRBJ1-2; D gene ambiguous. TRBV23-1 is known as an ORF, though its function is uncertain. This CDR3 has 17 amino acids. V shed 4 bases and J shed 3 bases, with 21 bases lying between them.

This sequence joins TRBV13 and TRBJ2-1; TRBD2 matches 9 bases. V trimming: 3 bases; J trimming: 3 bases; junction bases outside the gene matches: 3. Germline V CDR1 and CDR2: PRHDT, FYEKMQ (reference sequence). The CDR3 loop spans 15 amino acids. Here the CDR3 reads CASSLTSGFYNEQFF. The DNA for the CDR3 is TGTGCCAGCAGCTTGACTAGCGGCTTCTACAATGAGCAGTTCTTC. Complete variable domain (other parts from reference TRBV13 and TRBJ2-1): AAGVIQSPRHLIKEKRETATLKCYPIPRHDTVYWYQQGPGQDPQFLISFYEKMQSDKGSIPDRFSAQQFSDYHSELNMSSLELGDSALYFCASSLTSGFYNEQFFGPGTRLTVL.

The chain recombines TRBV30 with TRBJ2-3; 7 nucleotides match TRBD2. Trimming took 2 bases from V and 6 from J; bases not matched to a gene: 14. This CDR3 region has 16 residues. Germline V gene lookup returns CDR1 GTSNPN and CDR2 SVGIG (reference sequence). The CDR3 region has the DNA TGTGCCTGGAGTCCCGGCCCGGGAGGCCATCGGGATACGCAGTATTTT. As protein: CAWSPGPGGHRDTQYF. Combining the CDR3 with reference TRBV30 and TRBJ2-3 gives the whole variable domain SQTIHQWPATLVQPVGSPLSLECTVEGTSNPNLYWYRQAAGRGLQLLFYSVGIGQISSEVPQNLSASRPQDRQFILSSKKLLLSDSGFYLCAWSPGPGGHRDTQYFGPGTRLTVL.

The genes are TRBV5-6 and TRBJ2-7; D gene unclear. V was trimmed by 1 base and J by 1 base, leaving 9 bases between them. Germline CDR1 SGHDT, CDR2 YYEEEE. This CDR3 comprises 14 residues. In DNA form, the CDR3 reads TGTGCCAGCAGCTTGAACGCCAGGTCCTACGAGCAGTACTTC. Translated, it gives CASSLNARSYEQYF.

The CDR3 DNA is TGTGCCTGGGGCGGGACAGCCAGGCTCGGCTACACCTTC. It is translated as CAWGGTARLGYTF. The chain uses TRBV30 and TRBJ1-2; 7 bases are a match to TRBD1. The CDR3 totals 13 residues. Germline lookup yields CDR1 GTSNPN and CDR2 SVGIG (reference sequence). J was trimmed by 8 bases and V by 5 bases; bases with no gene match: 11. Variable domain in full (rest from reference TRBV30 and TRBJ1-2): SQTIHQWPATLVQPVGSPLSLECTVEGTSNPNLYWYRQAAGRGLQLLFYSVGIGQISSEVPQNLSASRPQDRQFILSSKKLLLSDSGFYLCAWGGTARLGYTFGSGTRLTVV.

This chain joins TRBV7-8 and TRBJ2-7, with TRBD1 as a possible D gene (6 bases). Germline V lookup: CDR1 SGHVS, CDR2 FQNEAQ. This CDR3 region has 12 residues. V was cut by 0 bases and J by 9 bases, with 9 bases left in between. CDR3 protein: CASSLARDTQYF. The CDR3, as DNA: TGTGCCAGCAGCTTAGCTAGGGACACGCAGTACTTC.